This TCR beta chain was retrieved from a study of early T cells in non-severe SARS-CoV-2 infection. The wider study: Chains were unpaired, as sequencing was done on bulk RNA from unsorted whole blood.

The germline V and J ends were trimmed by 6 bases and 1 base, with 4 bases remaining between them. Germline V gene lookup returns CDR1 MDHEN and CDR2 SYDVKM. This CDR3 region has 12 residues. The sample holds many counts of this clonotype. Individual cDNA molecules carried attached unique molecular identifiers. MiXCR, applied by TCRdb to the 5' RACE reads, yields one record per CDR3 protein. The sample holds 55,000 to 75,000 distinct CDR3 sequences; 9% to 10% are singletons and the top ten take around 16%. This clonotype was sampled from an adult who was a healthcare worker with PCR-confirmed SARS-CoV-2 infection or an uninfected control (not recorded which). The sample here was whole blood, taken at baseline. J is TRBJ1-5 and V is TRBV28; D gene uncertain. The CDR3 protein is CASRSSNQPQHF. CDR3 DNA: TGTGCCAGCAGATCGAGCAATCAGCCCCAGCATTTT.